This T cell receptor beta chain emerged from a study of beta chain features in type 1 diabetes. There are 11 residues in the CDR3. Germline-derived CDR1 and CDR2 are MNHEY and SMNVEV (reference sequence). Points from the study as a whole: Over-representation of high TCR-expressing cells was a possible consequence of cDNA sequencing. Healthy donors had naive, central memory and Treg TCRB repertoires that appeared less similar than those seen among patients.

Investigators reverse transcribed all isolated RNA, so they sequenced expressed TCRB transcripts. Reads averaged approximately 1 million for stem cell-like memory T cell samples. Repertoires were generated with immunoSEQ multiplex PCR, while TCRdb's copy carries only in-frame clones and drops some. The table shows approximately 120,000 clones, with roughly 43% occurring only once. Sorting with CD45RO/CCR7/CD25/CD127/CD95/CD27 yielded naive, central memory, regulatory and stem-like memory CD4+ cells. Concerning this clone itself: No antigen is known for it.

The receptor comes from a woman in her late teens or twenties in good health. Material for sequencing was stem cell memory CD4+ T cells from blood. The rearrangement joins TRBV27 to TRBJ2-3; the D is unclear. In DNA form, the CDR3 reads TGTGCAAACACCCCCCCAGATACGCAGTATTTT. Translation: CANTPPDTQYF.